This T cell receptor (beta chain) was sequenced during a study of blood T cells in healthy people across ages. Findings of the study overall: TCR beta diversity correlated strongly with naive T cell percentage.

With a J-beta primer mix and a sample-barcoded 5' primer, a second PCR ran about 7 to 11 cycles. TCRdb re-analysed the 5' RACE reads in MiXCR, keeping a single row per CDR3 protein. The repertoire holds around 990,000 distinct CDR3 sequences, with under 30% as singletons. Germline lookup yields CDR1 ENHRY and CDR2 SYGVKD. CDR3 length: 11 amino acids. The V and J ends lost 11 bases and 4 bases respectively, with 11 bases between them. This clonotype was recorded a few times. The antigen is undetermined. A further study also used this sample, focusing on T cells of mothers and their children.

Sample: blood. The clonotype comes from a girl aged 2-9 years in good health. V usage is TRBV10-3 and J usage is TRBJ1-2, with a weak D call TRBD1 (6 bases). CDR3: CAATGTYGYTF. The CDR3 DNA follows: TGTGCCGCAACAGGGACCTATGGCTACACCTTC.